These T cell receptor beta chains were read from a single sample in a study of CD8 T cells in ankylosing spondylitis. TCRdb independently ran MiXCR on the 5' RACE reads; one entry per CDR3 protein. Of roughly 670,000 distinct CDR3 sequences listed, around 17% are singletons. The material sequenced was blood, either unsorted or a sorted T cell fraction (not recorded which). These TCRs come from a male donor with ankylosing spondylitis. CDR3s include the opening cysteine and the closing phenylalanine or tryptophan. The D gene is left open where the match is weak. Some rows mark clone size as missing; the rest say once, few, many or name a class of expanded clone.

V: TRBV5-1
J: TRBJ2-3
size: NA
D: NA
CDR3: CASSLNPGGTDTQYF
DNA: TGCGCCAGCAGCTTGAATCCGGGTGGCACAGATACGCAGTATTTT

V: TRBV12-5
J: TRBJ2-1
size: NA
D: NA
CDR3: CASGLALYNEQFF
DNA: TGTGCTAGTGGTTTGGCGTTATACAATGAGCAGTTCTTC

V: TRBV12-3/TRBV12-4
J: TRBJ1-1
size: few
D: TRBD1
CDR3: CASRQGGAEAFF
DNA: TGTGCCAGCAGGCAGGGGGGGGCTGAAGCTTTCTTT

V: TRBV5-1
J: TRBJ2-7
size: few
D: TRBD1
CDR3: CASSRAGTGGPPYEQYF
DNA: TGCGCCAGCAGCCGGGCGGGAACAGGGGGACCCCCTTACGAGCAGTACTTC

V: TRBV6-2/TRBV6-3
J: TRBJ1-4
size: NA
D: NA
CDR3: CASSSAGHHGDEKLFF
DNA: TGTGCCAGCAGTTCCGCGGGACACCACGGGGATGAAAAACTGTTTTTT

V: TRBV20-1
J: TRBJ2-1
size: NA
D: TRBD2
CDR3: CSAQSQTSGTYNEQFF
DNA: TGCAGTGCCCAGAGCCAGACTAGCGGGACCTACAATGAGCAGTTCTTC

V: TRBV2
J: TRBJ2-7
size: NA
D: NA
CDR3: CASKGWDAPPYEQYF
DNA: TGTGCCAGCAAAGGTTGGGATGCACCCCCCTACGAGCAGTACTTC

V: TRBV25-1
J: TRBJ2-5
size: few
D: NA
CDR3: CASSVQGGSIQETQYF
DNA: TGTGCCAGCAGTGTACAAGGGGGGAGTATCCAAGAGACCCAGTACTTC

V: TRBV12-3/TRBV12-4
J: TRBJ2-5
size: NA
D: NA
CDR3: CASSPELEQETQYF
DNA: TGTGCCAGCAGTCCCGAACTAGAACAAGAGACCCAGTACTTC

V: TRBV4-1
J: TRBJ1-1
size: few
D: TRBD1
CDR3: CASSQDETGANTEAFF
DNA: TGCGCCAGCAGCCAAGACGAGACAGGGGCTAACACTGAAGCTTTCTTT

V: TRBV20-1
J: TRBJ2-3
size: NA
D: NA
CDR3: CSATRHDTDTQYF
DNA: TGCAGTGCTACCCGACACGACACAGATACGCAGTATTTT

V: TRBV29-1
J: TRBJ1-2
size: NA
D: TRBD1
CDR3: CSVDNGQGIFLSRNGYTF
DNA: TGCAGCGTTGATAACGGACAGGGAATTTTCCTCTCGAGGAATGGCTACACCTTC

V: TRBV12-3/TRBV12-4
J: TRBJ1-3
size: NA
D: NA
CDR3: CASTSGISGNTIYF
DNA: TGTGCCAGCACGAGCGGGATCTCTGGAAACACCATATATTTT

V: TRBV28
J: TRBJ2-7
size: NA
D: NA
CDR3: CASSTLGEPPYEQYF
DNA: TGTGCCAGCAGTACCCTAGGTGAGCCTCCCTACGAGCAGTACTTC

V: TRBV6-1
J: TRBJ1-2
size: few
D: NA
CDR3: CASRRQAGGEGYGYTF
DNA: TGTGCCAGCAGGCGACAGGCTGGGGGGGAGGGCTATGGCTACACCTTC

V: TRBV28
J: TRBJ2-5
size: few
D: TRBD1
CDR3: CASSLDRAGLETQYF
DNA: TGTGCCAGCAGTCTGGACAGGGCCGGGTTGGAGACCCAGTACTTC

V: TRBV25-1
J: TRBJ1-1
size: few
D: NA
CDR3: CASSGPTAKTVNTEAFF
DNA: TGTGCCAGCAGTGGCCCCACAGCAAAGACAGTAAACACTGAAGCTTTCTTT

V: TRBV12-3/TRBV12-4
J: TRBJ2-1
size: few
D: TRBD2
CDR3: CASSSLAGGPHEQFF
DNA: TGTGCCAGCAGTTCGCTAGCGGGGGGGCCCCATGAGCAGTTCTTC

V: TRBV29-1
J: TRBJ2-3
size: few
D: TRBD2
CDR3: CSVEGELGGAYTDTQYF
DNA: TGCAGCGTTGAAGGGGAACTCGGGGGGGCTTACACAGATACGCAGTATTTT

V: TRBV7-6
J: TRBJ2-3
size: NA
D: NA
CDR3: CASSPRQRNTQYF
DNA: TGTGCCAGCAGCCCCCGACAGCGCAATACGCAGTATTTT

V: TRBV15
J: TRBJ2-5
size: NA
D: NA
CDR3: CATAGQPQETQYF
DNA: TGTGCCACCGCGGGACAGCCTCAAGAGACCCAGTACTTC

V: TRBV12-3/TRBV12-4
J: TRBJ1-2
size: few
D: NA
CDR3: CASSLASPGYGYTF
DNA: TGTGCCAGCAGTTTAGCGTCTCCGGGCTATGGCTACACCTTC

V: TRBV12-3/TRBV12-4
J: TRBJ2-3
size: NA
D: NA
CDR3: CASSPPFWADTQYF
DNA: TGTGCCAGCAGTCCACCGTTCTGGGCAGATACGCAGTATTTT

V: TRBV12-3/TRBV12-4
J: TRBJ2-5
size: NA
D: NA
CDR3: CASAVETQYF
DNA: TGTGCCAGCGCCGTAGAGACCCAGTACTTC

V: TRBV18
J: TRBJ2-1
size: many
D: NA
CDR3: CASSPSPSYNEQFF
DNA: TGTGCCAGCTCACCATCGCCCTCCTACAATGAGCAGTTCTTC

V: TRBV12-3/TRBV12-4
J: TRBJ2-5
size: NA
D: NA
CDR3: CASSGGVRGRETQYF
DNA: TGTGCCAGCAGTGGGGGGGTCAGGGGCAGGGAGACCCAGTACTTC

V: TRBV5-1
J: TRBJ2-3
size: NA
D: NA
CDR3: CASSLMGYSTDTQYF
DNA: TGCGCCAGCAGCTTGATGGGTTACAGCACAGATACGCAGTATTTT

V: TRBV20-1
J: TRBJ2-4
size: few
D: NA
CDR3: CSARVRQGAAKNIQYF
DNA: TGCAGTGCTAGAGTGCGCCAGGGAGCGGCCAAAAACATTCAGTACTTC

V: TRBV29-1
J: TRBJ2-1
size: many
D: TRBD2
CDR3: CSVLAVTGGSIDEQFF
DNA: TGCAGCGTTCTCGCTGTAACTGGCGGGAGTATCGATGAGCAGTTCTTC

V: TRBV15
J: TRBJ2-1
size: NA
D: TRBD2
CDR3: CATSRDGGGLSPYNEQFF
DNA: TGTGCCACCAGCAGAGATGGGGGAGGGCTGAGTCCCTACAATGAGCAGTTCTTC

V: TRBV24-1
J: TRBJ2-1
size: few
D: NA
CDR3: CATSGVERIEQFF
DNA: TGTGCCACCAGTGGGGTTGAGCGAATTGAGCAGTTCTTC

V: TRBV4-3
J: TRBJ2-3
size: NA
D: TRBD2
CDR3: CASSQERGSFPGTDTQYF
DNA: TGCGCCAGCAGCCAAGAGCGCGGGAGTTTTCCCGGCACAGATACGCAGTATTTT

V: TRBV7-3
J: TRBJ2-2
size: few
D: NA
CDR3: CASSTEQGNLMNTGELFF
DNA: TGTGCCAGCAGCACCGAACAGGGAAATTTAATGAACACCGGGGAGCTGTTTTTT

V: TRBV4-1
J: TRBJ1-1
size: NA
D: TRBD1
CDR3: CASSQTQGEMTEAFF
DNA: TGCGCCAGCAGCCAAACACAGGGGGAGATGACTGAAGCTTTCTTT

V: TRBV5-1
J: TRBJ2-5
size: few
D: TRBD1
CDR3: CASSPHLDRGLNRETQYF
DNA: TGCGCCAGCAGCCCCCATCTCGACAGGGGGCTGAATCGAGAGACCCAGTACTTC

V: TRBV20-1
J: TRBJ2-7
size: NA
D: NA
CDR3: CSAVGVVLDEQYF
DNA: TGCAGTGCCGTGGGCGTGGTTTTAGACGAGCAGTACTTC

V: TRBV5-1
J: TRBJ2-1
size: few
D: TRBD2
CDR3: CASARTSGNNEQFF
DNA: TGCGCCAGTGCCCGGACTAGCGGGAACAATGAGCAGTTCTTC

V: TRBV12-3/TRBV12-4
J: TRBJ1-2
size: NA
D: TRBD1
CDR3: CASSQGQWHTF
DNA: TGTGCCAGCAGCCAGGGACAGTGGCACACCTTC

V: TRBV12-3/TRBV12-4
J: TRBJ1-2
size: NA
D: NA
CDR3: CASRPEPGYGYTF
DNA: TGTGCCAGCAGACCCGAACCGGGGTATGGCTACACCTTC

V: TRBV20-1
J: TRBJ2-4
size: NA
D: TRBD2
CDR3: CSASGLGEGSLAKNIQYF
DNA: TGCAGTGCTAGCGGACTAGGGGAGGGCTCGCTAGCCAAAAACATTCAGTACTTC

V: TRBV4-3
J: TRBJ2-7
size: many
D: NA
CDR3: CASSQDYQGMREQYF
DNA: TGCGCCAGCAGCCAAGATTACCAGGGGATGCGCGAGCAGTACTTC

V: TRBV11-2
J: TRBJ2-1
size: NA
D: NA
CDR3: CASSLSNWERDEQFF
DNA: TGTGCCAGCAGCTTATCCAATTGGGAGCGGGATGAGCAGTTCTTC

V: TRBV2
J: TRBJ2-1
size: few
D: TRBD2
CDR3: CASTRLAGVTYNEQFF
DNA: TGTGCCAGCACCAGACTAGCGGGGGTTACCTACAATGAGCAGTTCTTC

V: TRBV27
J: TRBJ2-2
size: few
D: NA
CDR3: CASRDAMGAYGELFF
DNA: TGTGCCAGCAGAGACGCTATGGGGGCGTACGGGGAGCTGTTTTTT

V: TRBV7-9
J: TRBJ1-2
size: NA
D: TRBD1
CDR3: CASSAGRGAANYGYTF
DNA: TGTGCCAGCAGCGCAGGCAGGGGGGCGGCTAACTATGGCTACACCTTC

V: TRBV5-1
J: TRBJ1-2
size: NA
D: NA
CDR3: CASSPARGPDRYGYTF
DNA: TGCGCCAGCAGCCCCGCCCGGGGACCGGACAGATATGGCTACACCTTC

V: TRBV5-1
J: TRBJ2-5
size: many
D: NA
CDR3: CASSLMLGGQETQYF
DNA: TGCGCCAGCAGCTTGATGTTGGGGGGCCAAGAGACCCAGTACTTC

V: TRBV29-1
J: TRBJ1-2
size: NA
D: TRBD1
CDR3: CSVERGPGRNGYTF
DNA: TGCAGCGTCGAAAGGGGGCCAGGTAGAAATGGCTACACCTTC

V: TRBV7-9
J: TRBJ2-7
size: many
D: NA
CDR3: CASSDISYEQYF
DNA: TGTGCCAGCAGCGACATCTCCTACGAGCAGTACTTC

V: TRBV20-1
J: TRBJ2-3
size: few
D: TRBD2
CDR3: CSASRLAGVADTQYF
DNA: TGCAGTGCTAGTAGACTAGCGGGAGTGGCGGATACGCAGTATTTT

V: TRBV24-1
J: TRBJ2-2
size: NA
D: NA
CDR3: CATSVMGGTGELFF
DNA: TGTGCCACCAGTGTGATGGGGGGCACCGGGGAGCTGTTTTTT

V: TRBV20-1
J: TRBJ1-1
size: NA
D: TRBD1
CDR3: CSKKAGTANTEAFF
DNA: TGCAGTAAAAAAGCCGGGACAGCGAACACTGAAGCTTTCTTT